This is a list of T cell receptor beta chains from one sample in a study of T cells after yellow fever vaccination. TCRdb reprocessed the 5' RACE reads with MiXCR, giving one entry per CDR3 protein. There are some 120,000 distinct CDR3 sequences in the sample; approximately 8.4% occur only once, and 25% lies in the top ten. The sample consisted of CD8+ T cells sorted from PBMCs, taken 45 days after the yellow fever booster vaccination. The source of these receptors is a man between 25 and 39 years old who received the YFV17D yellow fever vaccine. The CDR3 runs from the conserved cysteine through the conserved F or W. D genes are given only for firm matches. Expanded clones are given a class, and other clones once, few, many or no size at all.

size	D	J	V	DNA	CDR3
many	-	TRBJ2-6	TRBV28	TGTGCCAGCAGTTCCCCACTAGACGGGCAGGGGGGGGCCAACGTCCTGACTTTC	CASSSPLDGQGGANVLTF
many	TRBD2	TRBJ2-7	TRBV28	TGTGCCAGCAGTTCCCCCCGGGAGGTGGGCTACGAGCAGTACTTC	CASSSPREVGYEQYF
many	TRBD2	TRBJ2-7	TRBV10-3	TGTGCCATCAGTGAACAGCCGGGACTAGGTAGGAACGAGCAGTACTTC	CAISEQPGLGRNEQYF
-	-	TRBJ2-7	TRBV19	TGTGCCCAAGGGAACAGCCAAGTTTTCTCCTACGAGCAGTACTTC	CAQGNSQVFSYEQYF
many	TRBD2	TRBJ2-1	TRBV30	TGTGCCTGGAGTGTCGGCGGGGGAGATGAGCAGTTCTTC	CAWSVGGGDEQFF
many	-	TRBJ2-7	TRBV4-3	TGCGCCAGCAGCCTTCGGGACGGCTCCTACGAGCAGTACTTC	CASSLRDGSYEQYF
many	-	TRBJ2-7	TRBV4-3	TGCGCCAGCAGCCACGACAGATTCTACGAGCAGTACTTC	CASSHDRFYEQYF
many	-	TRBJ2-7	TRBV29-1	TGCAGCGTTGTTGGCAGGGCCTACGAGCAGTACTTC	CSVVGRAYEQYF
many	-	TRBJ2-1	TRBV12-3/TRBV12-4	TGTGCCAGCACCGAACTTCCAGGCCTCAACAATGAGCAGTTCTTC	CASTELPGLNNEQFF
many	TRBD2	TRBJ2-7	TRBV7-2	TGTGCCAGCAGCTTAGAAGGACTAGCGCAGTACGAGCAGTACTTC	CASSLEGLAQYEQYF
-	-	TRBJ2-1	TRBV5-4	TGTGCCAGCAGCTTGTGGTCGGCGGATGAGCAGTTCTTC	CASSLWSADEQFF
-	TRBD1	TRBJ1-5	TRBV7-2	TGTGCCAGCAGCTTAGTAATTGGGACAGGGGAAAATCAGCCCCAGCATTTT	CASSLVIGTGENQPQHF
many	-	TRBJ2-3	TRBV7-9	TGTGCCAGCAACGACCTCAGGGGTCAAGATACGCAGTATTTT	CASNDLRGQDTQYF
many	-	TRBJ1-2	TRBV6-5	TGTGCCAGCAGTTACAGTGGGGTCGGCTACACCTTC	CASSYSGVGYTF
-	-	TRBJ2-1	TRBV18	TGTGCCAGCTCACCAGAAGAACTCGAGGGTTTGTCCTACAATGAGCAGTTCTTC	CASSPEELEGLSYNEQFF
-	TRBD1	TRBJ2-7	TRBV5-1	TGCGCCAGCAGCTTACCATTGACAGGGGAATCCTACGAGCAGTACTTC	CASSLPLTGESYEQYF
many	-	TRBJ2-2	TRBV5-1	TGCGCCAGCAGCGCGGGCTGGGGGACCGGGGAGCTGTTTTTT	CASSAGWGTGELFF
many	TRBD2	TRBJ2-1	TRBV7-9	TGTGCCAGCAGCTTAATCGCGGGAGGTGTTGAGCAGTTCTTC	CASSLIAGGVEQFF
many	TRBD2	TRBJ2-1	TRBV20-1	TGCAGTGCTAGACCGACTAGCGGCTACAATGAGCAGTTCTTC	CSARPTSGYNEQFF
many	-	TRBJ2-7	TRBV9	TGTGCCAGCAGCGTAGAGGGTCGCGAGCAGTACTTC	CASSVEGREQYF
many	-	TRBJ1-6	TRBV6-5	TGTGCCAGCAGCCTTGATTCCGGGACACAGTCACCCCTCCACTTT	CASSLDSGTQSPLHF
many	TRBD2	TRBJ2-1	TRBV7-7	TGTGCTAGCAGCCCCTGGGCTAGCGGGACGTATGAGCAGTTCTTC	CASSPWASGTYEQFF
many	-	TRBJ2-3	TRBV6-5	TGTGCCAGCAGTTACTCGAACCCCCTGGATCCAAGCCCAGATACGCAGTATTTT	CASSYSNPLDPSPDTQYF
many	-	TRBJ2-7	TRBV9	TGTGCCAGCAGCGCAGCCCCCGGGGGCTACGAGCAGTACTTC	CASSAAPGGYEQYF
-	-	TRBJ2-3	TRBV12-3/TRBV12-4	TGTGCCAGCAGTGATGTGGCAGATACGCAGTATTTT	CASSDVADTQYF
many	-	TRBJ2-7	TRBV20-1	TGCAGTGCTAGTGGGCAGAGGTTCGGGGAGGAGCAGTACTTC	CSASGQRFGEEQYF
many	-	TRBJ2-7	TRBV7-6	TGTGCCAGCAGCTTAGTAGCCCACGAGCAGTACTTC	CASSLVAHEQYF
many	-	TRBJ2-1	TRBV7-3	TGTGCCAGTGCGATTAACCGCAATGAGCAGTTCTTC	CASAINRNEQFF
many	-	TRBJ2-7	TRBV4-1	TGCGCCAGCAGCCAAGATCGCGAGGGGTGGTACGAGCAGTACTTC	CASSQDREGWYEQYF
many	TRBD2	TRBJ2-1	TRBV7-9	TGTGCCAGCAGCCTTACGGGAACTAGCGGCTACAATGAGCAGTTCTTC	CASSLTGTSGYNEQFF
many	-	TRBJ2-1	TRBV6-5	TGTGCCAGCAGTTACTCGATAGGGGGCTCCTACAATGAGCAGTTCTTC	CASSYSIGGSYNEQFF
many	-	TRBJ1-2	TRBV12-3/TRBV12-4	TGTGCCAGCAGTTTGTCCGGATTCTATGGCTACACCTTC	CASSLSGFYGYTF